Listed here is a single TCR beta chain. Its binding antigen is unknown. Base qualities were left out, and no much larger clone turns up one base away. At the junction V is shortened by 2 bases and J by 1 base, with 10 bases in between. As encoded in the germline V gene, CDR1 is SGDLS while CDR2 is YYNGEE. Including cysteine and phenylalanine, the CDR3 has 15 amino acids. Only the CDR3 region is kept as DNA, spanning 45 bases read in frame from base 1. This sample is part of a study of cytomegalovirus exposure and HLA in healthy donors (dated by TCRdb to about 2017). Looking at the study overall: An earlier analysis of approximately 640 of the donors reported 250 to 350 Gb of sequence data and some 100 million unique TCR beta sequences from 150 million to 200 million T cells. An early release covering roughly 640 HLA-typed donors comprised 250 to 350 gigabases of sequencing data and around 80 million unique TCR sequences. The genetic ancestry cluster associated with self-reported Caucasian donors included about 81% of the approximately 400 genotyped donors. The study was designed to test whether signatures of past pathogen exposure could be identified by cataloging public T cell receptors. The T cell repertoires of 700 or so subjects were profiled by immunosequencing and related to cytomegalovirus serostatus. Besides the first cohort of approximately 670 subjects, a separate validation cohort made up of 90 to 150 different subjects was used. The study combined high-throughput TCR immunosequencing, statistical association of individual TCRs with disease status, and machine learning to predict cytomegalovirus infection status. In a later analysis, previously published TCR beta repertoires from some 640 donors were re-analyzed and high-resolution HLA genotyping was added so that TCR occurrence patterns could be studied. Rather than using new phenotypic data, the later analysis identified candidate immune exposures from TCR beta sequences and from how often those sequences occurred across donors. An earlier analysis of 587 of the donors applied high-throughput TCR beta sequencing to assess whether each TCR beta V gene segment acted as functional or pseudogenic. Alongside the repertoire data, information on donor age, sex, ethnicity and CMV serostatus was compiled. Genome-wide SNP genotypes for about 60% of the roughly 700 donors were used in a later genetic analysis, which treated that subset as a discovery cohort. Every repertoire in the discovery cohort had been generated on one and the same sequencing platform. HLA typing covered class I and class II loci at four-digit resolution. The number of typed donors differed by locus: about 629-630 for A, B, C, DRB1 and DQB1; 500 to 550 for DQA1; 606 for DPA1; and approximately 450 for DPB1. A handful of DR-DQ haplotypes were treated as single units for association and clustering because of strong linkage in the cohort. Among some 400 genotyped donors of the cohort, an average of around 250,000 unique TCR beta nucleotide sequences was sequenced per donor, of which approximately 19% were non-productive. The investigation overall reported the following: At a false discovery rate of 0.05, a later analysis linked fewer than 20,000 TCR beta sequences to specific HLA alleles. A later analysis found that HLA-associated TCR beta chains were more clonally expanded and had lower generation probabilities than equally common non-associated chains. The classifier was reported to diagnose cytomegalovirus status with high specificity and sensitivity in both the original and validation cohorts. Because some donors lacked HLA typing at each locus, the association tests relied only on the typed subset. Across donors, most TCR sequences were observed very rarely, whereas some public TCRs were present in many individuals. V-gene and J-gene trimming of TCR beta chains was associated with a missense DCLRE1C variant in a later genetic analysis, and the association was replicated in an independent cohort. Assigning TCR associations to individual alleles was difficult when HLA alleles, especially DR and DQ, strongly co-occurred. A further reported finding was that TCR beta sequences accurately predicted the HLA-A and HLA-B alleles for most subjects in the first cohort. Roughly uniform sequencing depth across donors was assumed in presence/absence analyses, although this assumption may not hold. A later analysis reported that several top co-occurrence clusters appeared linked to parvovirus B19, influenza, CMV and Epstein-Barr virus. In an earlier analysis of around 500 of the donors, most TCR beta V segments appeared in productive rearrangements about 87% or about 30% of the time, broadly matching IMGT annotations. Three of the identified cytomegalovirus-associated TCR beta chains were confirmed in vitro to be specific for cytomegalovirus antigens. In this cohort, only TCR beta chains were sequenced, and detectable features were limited by the absence of alpha or paired-chain data. CMV serostatus was the only immune exposure information available for the cohort. According to the authors, the approach could potentially be generalized to other disease states and immunological phenotypes. According to a later analysis, TCR association rates differed among HLA loci, with DRB1 alleles showing the most associated TCRs and HLA-C alleles showing the fewest. The study listed over 150 TCR beta chains as associated with cytomegalovirus. A later genetic analysis reported fewer N-insertions in productive TCRs among donors in an Asian-associated ancestry cluster than the roughly 650-donor mean. A cluster of highly shared sequence variants was judged likely to be a technical artifact of the sequencing pipeline. Correlated functional status among segregating V segments might reflect linkage disequilibrium, but an unknown experimental factor could not be ruled out. A later analysis found that most CMV-associated TCR beta chains appeared HLA-restricted, with HLA associations seemingly driven largely by CMV exposure. The 87-base-pair reads could not distinguish some IMGT-functional V segments, including TRBV6-2 and TRBV6-3, so those segments were excluded. Because counts were too low, approximately 15 rarely observed V segments, including chromosome 9 orphons, were excluded from the earlier analysis of some 590 of the donors.

Libraries were prepared through the immunoSEQ multiplex PCR assay. For the multiplex PCR, a mixture combining 60 forward primers for TCR Vbeta segments and 13 reverse primers for TCR Jbeta segments was used. Amplification of the CDR3 region of rearranged TCR beta genes was performed with a multiplex PCR assay on genomic DNA. The Illumina HiSeq System was used to sequence the amplified TCR beta libraries as 87-base-pair reads. From the authors' description of their analysis: A later analysis tallied 75 million to 85 million unique TCR beta chains across the approximately 670 repertoires, and approximately 9.9 million of those chains were shared by two or more donors. Raw reads were error-corrected and collapsed into unique sequences with a nearest-neighbor algorithm that merged closely related sequences to remove PCR and sequencing errors. CDR3 sequences were aligned to IMGT reference sequences to assign V, D and J gene segments. For a sequence to be retained, a match of at least six nucleotides to both a V gene segment and a J gene segment was required. Rearrangements were classified as productive when the CDR3 lacked stop codons and remained in frame with V and J, and all other rearrangements were classified as non-productive. Following IMGT convention, CDR3 was defined as the stretch from the second conserved V-encoded cysteine up to the conserved J-encoded phenylalanine. In an earlier analysis of roughly 580 of the donors, sequences lacking an unambiguous match to a single V gene segment were excluded. An earlier analysis of fewer than 750 of the donors called V segments functional above 56.7% productive rearrangements and segregating when the between-donor standard deviation exceeded 5%. A statistical classification framework was built to diagnose cytomegalovirus status from the catalog of TCR beta chain sequences. In a later analysis, TCR nucleotide sequences were compared against IMGT/GENE-DB human TR gene sequences so that V and J genes could be assigned. A later analysis assigned CDR3 sequences and most-parsimonious VDJ recombination scenarios with the TCRdist pipeline. A later analysis defined each TCR beta chain by its CDR3 amino acid sequence plus V-gene family, and excluded reads lacking a unique V-gene family. To address suspected cross-contamination and a sequencing artifact, a later analysis removed roughly 580 highly shared, low-generation-probability nucleotide sequences. A later analysis calculated a clonal expansion index for each public chain from normalized within-repertoire ranks of inferred template counts. A later analysis computed generation probabilities with a VDJ recombination model fitted to out-of-frame rearrangements, and checked the results against IGoR. Hypergeometric tests were used in a later analysis to score TCR-TCR, TCR-HLA and TCR-CMV co-occurrence, with a repertoire-size bias correction applied to the TCR pairs. To estimate false discovery rates, a later analysis permuted the HLA or CMV assignments 20 times. In a later analysis, co-occurring TCRs were grouped using DBSCAN, and TCRdist sequence similarity was added for clustering within HLA-allele-positive subsets. For co-occurrence clustering, repertoires with fewer than 30,000 or more than 120,000 public chains were excluded, along with four or five repertoires with anomalous nucleotide sharing. This immuneACCESS table, as held by TCRdb, lists in-frame sequences with V and J called but not all clones. Of the missing ones, under half trace to an unresolved V gene in checked studies; the others have no known cause. V, J and clone size are those of that table, while D and trimming were read from the DNA. Counted in this sample were approximately 130,000 clones; 75% to 90% of them appeared once. Of the sample, 4% falls within the top ten clones.

The cohort was made up of 500 to 850 healthy bone marrow donors. At the time of sampling, all cohort members were nominally healthy, though unrecorded immune exposures were likely present. The donor was CMV seronegative and belonged to the group of roughly 330 seronegative cohort members. Every donor gave a peripheral blood sample, and the peripheral blood mononuclear cells from that sample were used for TCR beta sequencing. The Qiagen DNeasy Blood Extraction Kit was used to extract genomic DNA from the blood cell samples. The origin of this receptor is a woman aged 40 to 49 in good health and CMV-seronegative. The sequence is built from TRBV9 and TRBJ2-1, and the D gene may be TRBD1, 5 bases matching. What was sequenced was PBMCs. DNA sequence: TGTGCCAGCAGCGTCCTGTCAGGGTCCTACAATGAGCAGTTCTTC. This translates into CASSVLSGSYNEQFF.